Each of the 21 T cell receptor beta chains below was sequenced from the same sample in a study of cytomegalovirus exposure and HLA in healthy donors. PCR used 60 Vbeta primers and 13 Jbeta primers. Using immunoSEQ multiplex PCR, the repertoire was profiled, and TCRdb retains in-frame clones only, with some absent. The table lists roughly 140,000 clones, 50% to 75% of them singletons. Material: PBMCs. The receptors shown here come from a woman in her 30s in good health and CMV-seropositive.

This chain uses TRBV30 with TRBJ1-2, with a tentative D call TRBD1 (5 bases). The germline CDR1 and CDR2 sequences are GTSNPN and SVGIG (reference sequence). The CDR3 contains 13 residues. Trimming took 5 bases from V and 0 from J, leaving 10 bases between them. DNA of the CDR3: TGTGCCTGGGCGACAGACGCTAACTATGGCTACACCTTC. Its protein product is CAWATDANYGYTF.

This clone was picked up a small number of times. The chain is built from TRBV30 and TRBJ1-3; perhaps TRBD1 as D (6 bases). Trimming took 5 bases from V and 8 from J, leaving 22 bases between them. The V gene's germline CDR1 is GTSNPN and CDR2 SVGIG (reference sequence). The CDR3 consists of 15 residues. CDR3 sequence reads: CAWGGYRDTFDTIYF. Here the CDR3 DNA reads TGTGCCTGGGGGGGATATCGGGACACCTTCGACACCATATATTTT.

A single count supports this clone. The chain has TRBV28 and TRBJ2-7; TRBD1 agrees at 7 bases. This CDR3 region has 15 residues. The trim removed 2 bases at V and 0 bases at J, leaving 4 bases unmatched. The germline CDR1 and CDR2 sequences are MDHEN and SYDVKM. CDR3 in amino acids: CASSLRGPLSYEQYF. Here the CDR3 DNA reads TGTGCCAGCAGTTTAAGGGGGCCACTCTCCTACGAGCAGTACTTC. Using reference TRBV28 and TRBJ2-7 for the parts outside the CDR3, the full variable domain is DVKVTQSSRYLVKRTGEKVFLECVQDMDHENMFWYRQDPGLGLRLIYFSYDVKMKEKGDIPEGYSVSREKKERFSLILESASTNQTSMYLCASSLRGPLSYEQYFGPGTRLTVT.

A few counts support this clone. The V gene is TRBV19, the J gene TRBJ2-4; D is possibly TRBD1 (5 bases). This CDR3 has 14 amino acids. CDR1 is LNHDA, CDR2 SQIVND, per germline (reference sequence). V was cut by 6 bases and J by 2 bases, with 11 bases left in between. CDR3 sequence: CASRKTVSKNIQYF. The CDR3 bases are TGTGCCAGTAGGAAGACAGTTTCCAAAAACATTCAGTACTTC.

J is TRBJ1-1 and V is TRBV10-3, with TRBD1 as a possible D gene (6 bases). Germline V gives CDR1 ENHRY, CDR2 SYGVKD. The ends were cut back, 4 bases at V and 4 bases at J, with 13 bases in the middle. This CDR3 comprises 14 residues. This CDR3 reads CAISVYGTSTEAFF. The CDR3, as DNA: TGTGCCATCAGTGTTTATGGGACAAGCACTGAAGCTTTCTTT.

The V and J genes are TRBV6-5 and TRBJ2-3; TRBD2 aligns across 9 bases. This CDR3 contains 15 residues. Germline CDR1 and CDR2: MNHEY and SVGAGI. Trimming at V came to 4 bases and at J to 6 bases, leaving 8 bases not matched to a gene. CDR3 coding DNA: TGTGCCAGCAGTTGCTCGCGGGAGGGGTTGGATACGCAGTATTTT. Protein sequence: CASSCSREGLDTQYF.

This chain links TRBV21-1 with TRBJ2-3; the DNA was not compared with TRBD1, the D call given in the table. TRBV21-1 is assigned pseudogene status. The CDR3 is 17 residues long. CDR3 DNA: TGTGCCAGCAGCATGGGGGCGCTTACGCCCCCCCCAGATACGCAGTATTTT. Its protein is CASSMGALTPPPDTQYF.

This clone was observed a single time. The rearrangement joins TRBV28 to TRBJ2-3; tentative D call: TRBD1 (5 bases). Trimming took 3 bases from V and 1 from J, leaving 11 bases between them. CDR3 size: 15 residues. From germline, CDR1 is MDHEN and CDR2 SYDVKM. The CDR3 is CASSLSGSGTDTQYF. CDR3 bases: TGTGCCAGCAGTTTGTCAGGGTCTGGCACAGATACGCAGTATTTT.

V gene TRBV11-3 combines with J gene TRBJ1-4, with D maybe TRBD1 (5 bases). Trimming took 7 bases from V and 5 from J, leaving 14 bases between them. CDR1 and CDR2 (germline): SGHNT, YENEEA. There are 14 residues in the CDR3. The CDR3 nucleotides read TGTGCCAGCAAGCGGGGGGACCCAAATGAAAAACTGTTTTTT. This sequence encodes CASKRGDPNEKLFF.

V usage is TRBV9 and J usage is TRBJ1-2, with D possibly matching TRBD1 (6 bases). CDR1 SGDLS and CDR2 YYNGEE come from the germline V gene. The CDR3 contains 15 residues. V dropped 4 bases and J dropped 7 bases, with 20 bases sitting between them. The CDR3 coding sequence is TGTGCCAGCAGCCCCCGAGGGGGGGCCTTAGGTGGCTACACCTTC. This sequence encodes CASSPRGGALGGYTF. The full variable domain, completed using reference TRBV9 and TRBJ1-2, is DSGVTQTPKHLITATGQRVTLRCSPRSGDLSVYWYQQSLDQGLQFLIQYYNGEERAKGNILERFSAQQFPDLHSELNLSSLELGDSALYFCASSPRGGALGGYTFGSGTRLTVV.

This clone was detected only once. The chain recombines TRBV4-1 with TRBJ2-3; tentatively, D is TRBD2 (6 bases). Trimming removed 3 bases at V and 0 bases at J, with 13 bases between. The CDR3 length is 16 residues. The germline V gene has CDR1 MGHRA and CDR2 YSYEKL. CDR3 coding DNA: TGCGCCAGCAGCCAGGCAATCGGGAGTAGCACAGATACGCAGTATTTT. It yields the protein CASSQAIGSSTDTQYF.

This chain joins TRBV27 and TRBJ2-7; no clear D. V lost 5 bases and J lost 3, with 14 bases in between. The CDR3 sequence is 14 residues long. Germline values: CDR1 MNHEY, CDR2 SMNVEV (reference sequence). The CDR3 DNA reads TGTGCCAGCAGTCTGGCAGGTCCTCTCTACGAGCAGTACTTC. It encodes CASSLAGPLYEQYF.

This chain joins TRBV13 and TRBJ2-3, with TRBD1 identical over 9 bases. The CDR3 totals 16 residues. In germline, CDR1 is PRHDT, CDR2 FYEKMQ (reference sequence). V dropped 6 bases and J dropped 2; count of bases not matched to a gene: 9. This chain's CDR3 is CASRPNRGLDTDTQYF. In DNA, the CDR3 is TGTGCCAGCAGACCTAACAGGGGGCTGGACACAGATACGCAGTATTTT.

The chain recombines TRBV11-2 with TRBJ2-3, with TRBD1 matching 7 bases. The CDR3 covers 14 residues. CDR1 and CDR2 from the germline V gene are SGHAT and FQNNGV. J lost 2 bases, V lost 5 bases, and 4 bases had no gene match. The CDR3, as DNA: TGTGCCAGCAGCCCCGGGACAGCCACAGATACGCAGTATTTT. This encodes CASSPGTATDTQYF.

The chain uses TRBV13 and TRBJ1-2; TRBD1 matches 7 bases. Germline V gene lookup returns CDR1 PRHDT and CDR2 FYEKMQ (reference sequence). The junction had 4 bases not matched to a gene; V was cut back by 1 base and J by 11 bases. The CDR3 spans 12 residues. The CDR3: CASSLDGRGYTF. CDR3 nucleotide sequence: TGTGCCAGCAGCTTAGATGGCAGGGGGTACACCTTC. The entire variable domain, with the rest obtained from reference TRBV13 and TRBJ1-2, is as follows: AAGVIQSPRHLIKEKRETATLKCYPIPRHDTVYWYQQGPGQDPQFLISFYEKMQSDKGSIPDRFSAQQFSDYHSELNMSSLELGDSALYFCASSLDGRGYTFGSGTRLTVV.

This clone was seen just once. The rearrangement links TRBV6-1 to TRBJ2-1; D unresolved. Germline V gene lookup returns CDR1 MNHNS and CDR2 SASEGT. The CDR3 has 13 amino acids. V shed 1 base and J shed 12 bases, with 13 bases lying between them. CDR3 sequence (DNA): TGTGCCAGCAGTGAAGGAGCCCGAAAGTGGCAGTTCTTC. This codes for CASSEGARKWQFF.

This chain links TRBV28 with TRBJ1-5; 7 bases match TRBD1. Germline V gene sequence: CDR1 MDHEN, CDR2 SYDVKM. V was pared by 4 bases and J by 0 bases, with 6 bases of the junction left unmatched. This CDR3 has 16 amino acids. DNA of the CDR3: TGTGCCAGCAGTTCACAGGGGTCTTATAGCAATCAGCCCCAGCATTTT. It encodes CASSSQGSYSNQPQHF.

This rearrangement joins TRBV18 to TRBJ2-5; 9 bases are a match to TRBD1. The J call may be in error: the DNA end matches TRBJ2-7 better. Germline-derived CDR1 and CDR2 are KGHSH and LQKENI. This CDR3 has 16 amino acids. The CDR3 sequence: CASSPNQQGASYEQYF. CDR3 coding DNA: TGTGCCAGCTCACCAAATCAACAGGGGGCTTCCTACGAGCAGTACTTC.

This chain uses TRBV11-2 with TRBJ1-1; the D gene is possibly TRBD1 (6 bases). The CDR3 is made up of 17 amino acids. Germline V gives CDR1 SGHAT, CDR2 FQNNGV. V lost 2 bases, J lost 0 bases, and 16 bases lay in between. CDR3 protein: CASSLISGAGMNTEAFF. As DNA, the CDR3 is TGTGCCAGCAGCTTAATTTCAGGGGCGGGCATGAACACTGAAGCTTTCTTT. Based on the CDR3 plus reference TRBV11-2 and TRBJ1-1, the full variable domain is EAGVAQSPRYKIIEKRQSVAFWCNPISGHATLYWYQQILGQGPKLLIQFQNNGVVDDSQLPKDRFSAERLKGVDSTLKIQPAKLEDSAVYLCASSLISGAGMNTEAFFGQGTRLTVV.

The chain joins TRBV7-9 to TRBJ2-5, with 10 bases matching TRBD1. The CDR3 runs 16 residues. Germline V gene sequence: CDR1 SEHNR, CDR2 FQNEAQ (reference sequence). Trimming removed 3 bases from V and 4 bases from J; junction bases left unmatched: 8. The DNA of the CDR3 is TGTGCCAGCAGCTTTCCCCGGGACAGGGGAGGAGAGACCCAGTACTTC. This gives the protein CASSFPRDRGGETQYF.

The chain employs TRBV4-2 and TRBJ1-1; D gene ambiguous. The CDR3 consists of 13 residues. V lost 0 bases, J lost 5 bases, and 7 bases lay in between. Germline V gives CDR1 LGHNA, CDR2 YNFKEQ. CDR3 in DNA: TGTGCCAGCAGCCAAGACGGGGAGACTGAAGCTTTCTTT. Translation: CASSQDGETEAFF.